This passage covers 20 T cell receptor beta chains from one sample sequenced in a study of OX40 agonist ivuxolimab in advanced cancers. Receptor amplification or capture employed the immunoSEQ multiplex PCR assay. In its TCRdb copy, this immuneACCESS table keeps in-frame sequences only and misses some clones. Where compared with another copy, unresolved V genes explain less than half of these, and the others have no known cause. In this sample the table shows just over 25,000 clones, approximately 86% of which occur a single time. The ten biggest clones cover about 14% of the sample. This material consisted of CD4+ or CD8+ T cells sorted from blood, taken in a trial of the OX40 agonist ivuxolimab. These receptors were obtained from an adult with an advanced solid tumor such as melanoma, head and neck, liver or kidney cancer.

This chain joins TRBV19 and TRBJ2-5; 7 bases map to TRBD2. Unmatched junction bases numbered 11, after V lost 5 bases and J lost 5 bases. The CDR3 extends over 15 amino acids. CDR1 LNHDA and CDR2 SQIVND come from the germline V gene (reference sequence). The CDR3 region is CASSAWGGPGETQYF. The CDR3 DNA is TGTGCCAGTAGTGCCTGGGGGGGACCAGGCGAGACCCAGTACTTC.

This chain connects TRBV19 to TRBJ2-7, with 9 bases lining up with TRBD1. Germline V gene data show CDR1 as LNHDA and CDR2 as SQIVND (reference sequence). The CDR3 length is 13 residues. Germline trimming cut 6 bases from V and 3 bases from J; bases unmatched to any gene: 3. In DNA form, the CDR3 reads TGTGCCAGTAGAGACAGGGGGGACTACGAGCAGTACTTC. Residues: CASRDRGDYEQYF.

The rearrangement joins TRBV27 to TRBJ2-1, with 12 bases matching TRBD2. The CDR3 has 14 amino acids. Germline values: CDR1 MNHEY, CDR2 SMNVEV (reference sequence). J lost 6 bases, V lost 5 bases, and 2 bases had no gene match. CDR3 in DNA: TGTGCCAGCAGTCTACTAGCGGGAGGCAATGAGCAGTTCTTC. Its translation: CASSLLAGGNEQFF.

The chain links TRBV4-2 to TRBJ2-7; D unresolved. Between the trimmed V and J ends, which lost 0 bases and 3 bases, there was a span of 12 bases. The germline V gene has CDR1 LGHNA and CDR2 YNFKEQ. The CDR3 runs 15 residues. The CDR3 nucleotides read TGTGCCAGCAGCCAAGATCTTGGATCTCTCTACGAGCAGTACTTC. Translation: CASSQDLGSLYEQYF.

V gene TRBV27 combines with J gene TRBJ2-7; the match to TRBD2 covers 9 bases. CDR3 length: 14 residues. The germline gives CDR1 MNHEY, CDR2 SMNVEV (reference sequence). V trimming: 2 bases; J trimming: 5 bases; junction bases outside the gene matches: 4. The CDR3, as DNA: TGTGCCAGCAGTTTAACTAGCGGGTCCCACGAGCAGTACTTC. This codes for CASSLTSGSHEQYF.

This chain links TRBV6-5 with TRBJ1-2, with a weak D call TRBD1 (6 bases). Germline CDR1 is MNHEY and CDR2 is SVGAGI. Trimming took 5 bases from V and 4 from J, leaving 14 bases between them. This CDR3 is built from 14 residues. This CDR3 is CASSEDSGPYGYTF. Here the CDR3 DNA reads TGTGCCAGCAGTGAGGACAGTGGGCCCTATGGCTACACCTTC.

V gene TRBV5-1 combines with J gene TRBJ2-7; maybe TRBD2 (6 bases). The V gene's germline CDR1 is SGHRS and CDR2 YFSETQ. The CDR3 consists of 14 residues. V was cut by 0 bases and J by 6 bases, with 13 bases left in between. The CDR3 DNA reads TGCGCCAGCAGCTTGGGGGTCGGGAGCGGCGAGCAGTACTTC. Amino acid sequence: CASSLGVGSGEQYF.

The V and J genes are TRBV4-1 and TRBJ2-1; tentatively, D is TRBD2 (5 bases). Germline CDR1 MGHRA, CDR2 YSYEKL. V lost 1 base and J 4 bases, leaving 11 bases between the germline ends. This CDR3 is built from 15 residues. The CDR3 coding sequence is TGCGCCAGCAGCCAAGCCGCCGGGGTTTACAATGAGCAGTTCTTC. It translates to CASSQAAGVYNEQFF.

The chain is built from TRBV28 and TRBJ1-2, with no clear D. V was pared by 6 bases and J by 5 bases, with 16 bases between. In germline, CDR1 is MDHEN, CDR2 SYDVKM. This CDR3 spans 14 amino acids. CDR3 sequence: CASRPGPRQYGYTF. The CDR3 bases are TGTGCCAGCAGACCCGGGCCCAGGCAATATGGCTACACCTTC.

The chain has TRBV11-2 and TRBJ2-7; D not certain. V lost 1 base and J 5 bases, leaving 15 bases between the germline ends. The CDR3 totals 15 residues. Germline V gene sequence: CDR1 SGHAT, CDR2 FQNNGV. This CDR3 is CASSLGTVRPNEQYF. In DNA, the CDR3 is TGTGCCAGCAGCTTAGGTACAGTTAGACCCAACGAGCAGTACTTC. Drawing the rest from reference TRBV11-2 and TRBJ2-7, the complete variable domain is EAGVAQSPRYKIIEKRQSVAFWCNPISGHATLYWYQQILGQGPKLLIQFQNNGVVDDSQLPKDRFSAERLKGVDSTLKIQPAKLEDSAVYLCASSLGTVRPNEQYFGPGTRLTVT.

Note on this clone: A read error may account for a junction end that differs from germline. The V and J genes are TRBV29-1 and TRBJ2-2; a weak D match, TRBD2 (5 bases). The germline gives CDR1 SQVTM, CDR2 ANQGSEA. CDR3 length: 11 residues. DNA of the CDR3: TGCAGCGTTGAACCCGCCCGGGGAGCTGTTTTT. It yields the protein CSVEPARGAVF.

The chain carries TRBV5-1 and TRBJ2-3, with TRBD1 matching 10 bases. Germline V lookup: CDR1 SGHRS, CDR2 YFSETQ. Losses at the gene ends were 4 bases for V and 2 bases for J; bases not matched to a gene: 7. The CDR3 consists of 16 residues. The CDR3 DNA follows: TGCGCCAGCAGCCCGGAGGACAGGGGGACCACAGATACGCAGTATTTT. It codes for CASSPEDRGTTDTQYF. Filled out from reference TRBV5-1 and TRBJ2-3, the complete variable domain reads KAGVTQTPRYLIKTRGQQVTLSCSPISGHRSVSWYQQTPGQGLQFLFEYFSETQRNKGNFPGRFSGRQFSNSRSEMNVSTLELGDSALYLCASSPEDRGTTDTQYFGPGTRLTVL.

This clone has just one count. This chain links TRBV5-1 with TRBJ2-3; D uncertain. The CDR3 is 16 residues long. The V gene's germline CDR1 is SGHRS and CDR2 YFSETQ. The V end lost 1 base, the J end lost 2 bases, and 14 bases lay between the germline ends. CDR3 amino acids: CASSLRYGGSTDTQYF. In DNA, the CDR3 is TGCGCCAGCAGCTTGAGGTACGGCGGTTCCACAGATACGCAGTATTTT.

V and J are TRBV11-2 and TRBJ1-1, with no clear D. Trimming shortened V by 1 base and J by 1 base, and 10 bases separated the two germline ends. Germline V gene lookup returns CDR1 SGHAT and CDR2 FQNNGV. The CDR3 length is 15 residues. CDR3 DNA sequence: TGTGCCAGCAGCTTAGTCATTCTTCCGAACACTGAAGCTTTCTTT. Amino acids: CASSLVILPNTEAFF.

In its sample, this clone ranks as medium-sized. Other DNA sequences in this specimen translate into the identical CDR3. CDR3 sequence (DNA): TGTGCCAGCTTACTCCGTGAGGGCCCCACAGATACGCAGTATTTT. Encoded protein: CASLLREGPTDTQYF. V gene TRBV2 combines with J gene TRBJ2-3; possible D gene TRBD2, 5 bases. V lost 8 bases and J 2 bases, leaving 17 bases between the germline ends. The CDR3 length is 15 residues. Per germline, CDR1 SNHLY and CDR2 FYNNEI.

The CDR3: CASSQDPGNAQPQHF. CDR3 DNA: TGCGCCAGCAGCCAAGATCCAGGTAATGCTCAGCCCCAGCATTTT. The chain has TRBV4-1 and TRBJ1-5; D remains ambiguous. The CDR3 has 15 amino acids. Per the germline V gene, CDR1 is MGHRA and CDR2 is YSYEKL. V lost 0 bases to trimming and J lost 6 bases, with 12 bases between them.

This chain uses TRBV9 with TRBJ2-2, with D perhaps matching TRBD1 (8 bases). The germline V gene has CDR1 SGDLS and CDR2 YYNGEE. Trimming took off 4 bases at V and 5 bases at J, with 18 bases between the two ends. CDR3 length equals 16 residues. The CDR3 loop reads CASSPRGREWTGELFF. DNA of the CDR3: TGTGCCAGCAGCCCCAGGGGGCGGGAGTGGACCGGGGAGCTGTTTTTT.

The chain recombines TRBV4-2 with TRBJ2-2; 7 nucleotides line up with TRBD1. V was pared by 0 bases and J by 1 base, with 2 bases of the junction left unmatched. The CDR3 sequence is 16 residues long. Germline V gives CDR1 LGHNA, CDR2 YNFKEQ. The CDR3 DNA follows: TGTGCCAGCAGCCAAGAGGACAGGATGAACACCGGGGAGCTGTTTTTT. Translated: CASSQEDRMNTGELFF.

The chain links TRBV11-2 to TRBJ2-6; D is unresolved. The CDR3 covers 18 residues. V lost 5 bases and J 0 bases, leaving 17 bases between the germline ends. In germline, CDR1 is SGHAT, CDR2 FQNNGV. The CDR3 protein is CASSPTIEFYSGANVLTF. The CDR3 bases are TGTGCCAGCAGCCCCACGATTGAGTTTTACTCTGGGGCCAACGTCCTGACTTTC.

The gene calls are TRBV27 and TRBJ1-5; D not resolved. Germline V CDR1 and CDR2: MNHEY, SMNVEV (reference sequence). The CDR3 covers 12 residues. Between the trimmed V and J ends, which lost 11 bases and 5 bases, there was a span of 13 bases. As DNA, the CDR3 is TGTGCCCCAGGTGGGGAGGATCAGCCCCAGCATTTT. Residues: CAPGGEDQPQHF.